This T cell receptor beta chain originates from a study of T cell responses to AZD1222 COVID-19 vaccine. For this clone: Its cognate antigen is unknown.

Per germline, CDR1 LGHNT and CDR2 FRNRAP. There are 14 residues in the CDR3. V lost 5 bases, J lost 5 bases, and 15 bases lay in between. Overall study results and limits: With dominance at 160-218 and 743-854, vaccine-associated CD4 TCRs spanned spike. Among the donors, most were white British and more were female, and clonal diversity was possibly underestimated.

Assay used: immunoSEQ multiplex PCR; TCRdb lists only in-frame clones, some missing. The data contain 90,000 to 150,000 clones, roughly 90% of them seen just once; the ten biggest clones take up over 3%. The V gene is TRBV12-5, the J gene TRBJ1-2; maybe TRBD1 (6 bases). The sequence was obtained from an adult in good health. The material sequenced was peripheral blood, taken on day 0 of AZD1222 vaccination. The CDR3 loop reads CASGRPQGEYGYTF. CDR3 DNA sequence: TGTGCTAGTGGTCGTCCACAGGGAGAGTATGGCTACACCTTC.